Below, one T cell receptor (beta chain) is given with its context. The antigen is not known. The record originates from a study of pediatric ulcerative colitis. Regarding the study as a whole: In rectum, acute severe colitis had expanded clones and less diversity.

CDR1 is MGHRA and CDR2 is YSYEKL in the germline V gene. The CDR3 is 15 amino acids. Trimming shortened V by 0 bases and J by 5 bases, and 13 bases separated the two germline ends. Rectal tissue came from one to two pinch biopsies taken at colonoscopy. Assay: immunoSEQ multiplex PCR; the TCRdb copy retains only in-frame clones and omits some. Here the sample spans over 10,000 clones, 70% to 80% being singletons. Material: gut tissue. The chain recombines TRBV4-1 with TRBJ1-2, with D possibly TRBD1 on 5 matching bases. The sequence derives from a boy between 10 and 17 years old who was a control in a study of pediatric ulcerative colitis. In nucleotides, the CDR3 is TGCGCCAGCAGCCAAGATCTGAAGGGGAGATATGGCTACACCTTC. Protein: CASSQDLKGRYGYTF.